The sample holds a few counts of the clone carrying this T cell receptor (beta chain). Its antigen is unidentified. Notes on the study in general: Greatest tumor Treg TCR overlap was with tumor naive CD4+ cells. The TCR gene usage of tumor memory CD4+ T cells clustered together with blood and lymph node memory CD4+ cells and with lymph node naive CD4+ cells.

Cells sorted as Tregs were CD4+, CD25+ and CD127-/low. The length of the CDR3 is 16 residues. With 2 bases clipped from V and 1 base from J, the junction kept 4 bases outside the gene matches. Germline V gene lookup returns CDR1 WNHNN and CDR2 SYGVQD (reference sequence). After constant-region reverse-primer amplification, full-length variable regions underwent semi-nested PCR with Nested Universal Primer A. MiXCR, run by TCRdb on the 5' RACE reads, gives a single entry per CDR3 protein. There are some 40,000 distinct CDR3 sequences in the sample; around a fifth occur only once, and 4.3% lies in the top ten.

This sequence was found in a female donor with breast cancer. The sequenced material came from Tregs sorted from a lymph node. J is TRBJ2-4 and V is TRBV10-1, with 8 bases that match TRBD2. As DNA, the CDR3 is TGCGCCAGCAGTGAGGGTAGCGGGGCTGCCAAAAACATTCAGTACTTC. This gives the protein CASSEGSGAAKNIQYF.